The present entry profiles one TCR beta chain with its context. Its antigen has not been determined. The sample holds no much larger clone one base away, and base qualities are not on file. The sample comes from a study of cytomegalovirus exposure and HLA in healthy donors (dated by TCRdb to about 2017). General notes on the study: The roughly 670 repertoires of the first cohort and the roughly 120 validation repertoires were produced on the same platform, according to a later analysis. The study aimed to test whether signatures of past pathogen exposure could be identified by cataloging public T cell receptors. In addition to the first cohort of 666 subjects, a separate validation cohort of 130 or so different subjects was used. To predict cytomegalovirus infection status, the study brought together high-throughput TCR immunosequencing, statistical association of individual TCRs with disease status, and machine learning.

V is cut by 1 base and J by 2 bases, and the space between the germline ends is 12 bases. The germline V gene (reference sequence) yields MNHEY for CDR1 and SMNVEV for CDR2. The CDR3 sequence holds 16 residues, the cysteine and phenylalanine included. Solely the CDR3 DNA is kept, with 48 bases framed from the first base. Library creation used the immunoSEQ multiplex PCR assay. Processing in the source paper ran as follows. A statistical classification framework was built for diagnosing cytomegalovirus status from the catalog of TCR beta chain sequences. Drawn from immuneACCESS, this table holds only the in-frame rearrangements with V and J called that TCRdb kept. Clones are partly lost; checked studies trace under half to an unresolved V gene and leave the rest unexplained. V and J calls and clone size come straight from that table; D and trimming were deduced from the DNA. Here the sample has about 66,000 clones; approximately 96% occur a single time. About 1.5% of the sample belongs to the ten largest clones.

Summary of the overall study and its limitations: A few of the identified cytomegalovirus-associated TCR beta chains were confirmed in vitro to be specific for cytomegalovirus antigens. Most TCR sequences were observed very rarely across donors, whereas some public TCRs were present in many individuals. In a later analysis, TCRs clustered in the first cohort were found to also tend to co-occur in the approximately 110 validation repertoires, with approximately 94% of cluster scores above 0. A later analysis lacked HLA typing for the validation cohort, so it scored co-occurrence in that cohort across all 110 or so repertoires. The authors suggested that the approach could potentially be extended to other disease states and immunological phenotypes. In the study, 150 to 200 TCR beta chains were listed as associated with cytomegalovirus. In both the original and validation cohorts, the classifier was reported to diagnose cytomegalovirus status with high specificity and sensitivity.

Donors formed part of the validation cohort, which comprised fewer than 150 subjects and was distinct from the first cohort of 666 subjects. The sequence was collected from a young woman in good health and CMV-seropositive. Sample: PBMCs. This receptor chain uses TRBV27 and TRBJ2-1; a tentative D match to TRBD2 spans 6 bases. The CDR3 loop reads CASSLFGGMAYNEQFF. The DNA sequence is TGTGCCAGCAGTTTATTCGGCGGGATGGCCTACAATGAGCAGTTCTTC.